A single sample is the source of the 18 T cell receptor beta chains below, sequenced in a study of blood T cell repertoires in COVID-19. Libraries were prepared by immunoSEQ multiplex PCR; TCRdb keeps only in-frame clonotypes and omits some of them. Of 50,000 to 70,000 clones listed, approximately 90% are singletons. Sequenced material: peripheral blood. Receptors were obtained from a woman in her 70s with active COVID-19.

This clone was detected once. The chain recombines TRBV6-6 with TRBJ2-3, with D perhaps matching TRBD1 (5 bases). In germline, CDR1 is MNHNY, CDR2 SVGAGI (reference sequence). Trimming stripped 8 bases from V and 7 bases from J, with 10 bases between. The CDR3 is 11 residues long. The chain's CDR3 is CASQRGHTQYF. DNA for the CDR3: TGTGCCAGCCAAAGGGGCCATACGCAGTATTTT.

The chain employs TRBV5-5 and TRBJ2-6; 7 nucleotides align to TRBD1. Looked up from germline, CDR1 is SGHKS and CDR2 is YYEKEE (reference sequence). J gave up 0 bases and V 1 base, and 4 bases lay outside the gene matches. The CDR3 length is 17 residues. DNA for the CDR3: TGTGCCAGCAGCTTGACAGGGGACAGCTCTGGGGCCAACGTCCTGACTTTC. Protein: CASSLTGDSSGANVLTF.

The chain couples TRBV7-9 to TRBJ2-3; 11 bases are shared with TRBD2. In germline, CDR1 is SEHNR, CDR2 FQNEAQ (reference sequence). V shed 4 bases and J 6 bases; nucleotides not matched to a gene: 3. CDR3 length equals 14 residues. This CDR3 reads CASSSTSGKDTQYF. The CDR3 DNA follows: TGTGCCAGCAGCTCGACTAGCGGGAAGGATACGCAGTATTTT.

This chain uses TRBV7-6 with TRBJ1-5; D is unresolved. The V gene lost 0 bases and the J gene lost 6 bases, with 12 bases spanning the gap. Germline values: CDR1 SGHVS, CDR2 FNYEAQ. The CDR3 sequence is 15 residues long. The CDR3: CASSLAGRVGQPQHF. CDR3 nucleotide sequence: TGTGCCAGCAGCTTAGCGGGGAGGGTCGGTCAGCCCCAGCATTTT.

This rearrangement joins TRBV7-2 to TRBJ2-1; TRBD2 is a possible D gene (5 bases). Trimming left V 3 bases short and J 0 bases short, with 9 bases between. The CDR3 runs 15 residues. CDR1 SGHTA and CDR2 FQGNSA come from the germline V gene. The CDR3 DNA reads as TGTGCCAGCAGCTTTGAGGGCCGCTCCTACAATGAGCAGTTCTTC. It is translated as CASSFEGRSYNEQFF.

This clone was observed a handful of times. The chain has TRBV7-9 and TRBJ2-7; the D gene is possibly TRBD2 (5 bases). Trimming pared 6 bases from V and 2 bases from J, leaving 14 bases between. There are 14 residues in the CDR3. CDR1 is SEHNR, CDR2 FQNEAQ, per germline (reference sequence). CDR3 region: CASSPPGNPYEQYF. As DNA, the CDR3 is TGTGCCAGCAGTCCACCGGGGAACCCCTACGAGCAGTACTTC.

This clone was seen once. The chain employs TRBV7-9 and TRBJ2-7; TRBD1 aligns across 8 bases. V was pared by 2 bases and J by 5 bases, with 11 bases of the junction left unmatched. The CDR3 contains 16 residues. From germline, CDR1 is SEHNR and CDR2 FQNEAQ (reference sequence). The DNA of the CDR3 is TGTGCCAGCAGCTTAACCCCAGGGGGCATAAGGAACGAGCAGTACTTC. This encodes CASSLTPGGIRNEQYF.

CDR3 nucleotides: TGTGCCAGCAGTTTCACGTTAGGGACAGAATTAGGTGGCTACACCTTC. It is translated as CASSFTLGTELGGYTF. The gene calls are TRBV27 and TRBJ1-2, with 7 bases that match TRBD1. Germline CDR1 and CDR2: MNHEY and SMNVEV (reference sequence). V trimming: 3 bases; J trimming: 7 bases; junction bases outside the gene matches: 14. The CDR3 totals 16 residues.

This clone was detected a few times. The chain uses TRBV6-5 and TRBJ2-5; maybe TRBD1 (5 bases). The CDR3 spans 14 residues. V gave up 6 bases and J gave up 6 bases, with 17 bases separating them. From germline, CDR1 is MNHEY and CDR2 SVGAGI. As DNA, the CDR3 is TGTGCCAGCAGCTACCCTGACAGCAGGCAGACCCAGTACTTC. This gives the protein CASSYPDSRQTQYF.

The V call is TRBV30, the J call TRBJ2-7, with 9 bases identical to TRBD1. The CDR3 consists of 14 residues. Germline V lookup: CDR1 GTSNPN, CDR2 SVGIG (reference sequence). V was pared by 5 bases and J by 1 base, with 6 bases of the junction left unmatched. The CDR3 sequence: CAWDKDRGSYEQYF. The CDR3 DNA sequence: TGTGCCTGGGACAAAGACAGGGGGTCCTACGAGCAGTACTTC. Supplemented by reference TRBV30 and TRBJ2-7, the full variable domain reads SQTIHQWPATLVQPVGSPLSLECTVEGTSNPNLYWYRQAAGRGLQLLFYSVGIGQISSEVPQNLSASRPQDRQFILSSKKLLLSDSGFYLCAWDKDRGSYEQYFGPGTRLTVT.

The table lists this clone with a count of one. This sequence joins TRBV7-9 and TRBJ2-7; weak D call: TRBD1 (5 bases). The ends were cut back, 4 bases at V and 4 bases at J, with 14 bases in the middle. This CDR3 contains 14 residues. Germline values: CDR1 SEHNR, CDR2 FQNEAQ (reference sequence). In DNA, the CDR3 is TGTGCCAGCAGCTCAGCTGGGCAGGGATACGAGCAGTACTTC. Protein: CASSSAGQGYEQYF. The whole variable domain, filled in from reference TRBV7-9 and TRBJ2-7, reads DTGVSQNPRHKITKRGQNVTFRCDPISEHNRLYWYRQTLGQGPEFLTYFQNEAQLEKSRLLSDRFSAERPKGSFSTLEIQRTEQGDSAMYLCASSSAGQGYEQYFGPGTRLTVT.

This sequence joins TRBV5-1 and TRBJ2-3; D is possibly TRBD1 (6 bases). The CDR3 has 15 residues. The germline V gene encodes CDR1 SGHRS and CDR2 YFSETQ. V gave up 6 bases and J gave up 0 bases, with 14 bases separating them. The CDR3 is CASTPRGYSTDTQYF. CDR3 bases: TGCGCCAGCACCCCCAGGGGATATAGCACAGATACGCAGTATTTT.

This clone has only one observation. This chain joins TRBV19 and TRBJ1-5; D is unclear. In germline, CDR1 is LNHDA, CDR2 SQIVND (reference sequence). V shed 4 bases and J shed 3 bases, with 7 bases lying between them. The CDR3 is 13 amino acids. CDR3: CASSTRFNQPQHF. As DNA, the CDR3 is TGTGCCAGTAGTACCAGGTTCAATCAGCCCCAGCATTTT. Drawing the rest from reference TRBV19 and TRBJ1-5, the complete variable domain is DGGITQSPKYLFRKEGQNVTLSCEQNLNHDAMYWYRQDPGQGLRLIYYSQIVNDFQKGDIAEGYSVSREKKESFPLTVTSAQKNPTAFYLCASSTRFNQPQHFGDGTRLSIL.

The rearrangement joins TRBV7-9 to TRBJ1-5; no clear D. Per germline, CDR1 SEHNR and CDR2 FQNEAQ (reference sequence). Trimming stripped 1 base from V and 11 bases from J, with 9 bases between. CDR3 size: 12 residues. Written as DNA, the CDR3 is TGTGCCAGCAGCTTAGACCAGGCGACCCAGCATTTT. Encoded protein: CASSLDQATQHF.

The V gene is TRBV27, the J gene TRBJ2-7; 10 positions agree with TRBD1. V lost 6 bases, J lost 5 bases, and 7 bases stayed unmatched. The CDR3 extends over 14 amino acids. Germline V gives CDR1 MNHEY, CDR2 SMNVEV (reference sequence). The chain's CDR3 is CASSLTGGRNEQYF. CDR3 coding DNA: TGTGCCAGCAGCCTGACAGGGGGCAGGAACGAGCAGTACTTC.

The chain uses TRBV28 and TRBJ1-1; 10 bases align to TRBD1. V lost 3 bases, J lost 5 bases, and 6 bases stayed unmatched. Germline CDR1 is MDHEN and CDR2 is SYDVKM. The CDR3 spans 15 residues. Here the CDR3 DNA reads TGTGCCAGCAGTTTTGGGACAGGGGTTTGGACTGAAGCTTTCTTT. It specifies CASSFGTGVWTEAFF. The complete variable domain, with remaining parts taken from reference TRBV28 and TRBJ1-1, reads DVKVTQSSRYLVKRTGEKVFLECVQDMDHENMFWYRQDPGLGLRLIYFSYDVKMKEKGDIPEGYSVSREKKERFSLILESASTNQTSMYLCASSFGTGVWTEAFFGQGTRLTVV.

The chain has TRBV5-6 and TRBJ2-7; 10 positions agree with TRBD1. J was trimmed by 2 bases and V by 4 bases; bases with no gene match: 12. The length of the CDR3 is 17 residues. Germline values: CDR1 SGHDT, CDR2 YYEEEE. CDR3 nucleotide sequence: TGTGCCAGCAGCGGCCCACTAGGGACAGGGGAAACCTACGAGCAGTACTTC. Translating it yields CASSGPLGTGETYEQYF.

V usage is TRBV19 and J usage is TRBJ2-6; the match to TRBD1 covers 7 bases. Germline lookup yields CDR1 LNHDA and CDR2 SQIVND (reference sequence). The CDR3 is 18 residues long. J lost 0 bases, V lost 3 bases, and 8 bases had no gene match. CDR3 nucleotide sequence: TGTGCCAGTAGTATGTTCGGGACAGCTACCTCTGGGGCCAACGTCCTGACTTTC. It is translated as CASSMFGTATSGANVLTF.